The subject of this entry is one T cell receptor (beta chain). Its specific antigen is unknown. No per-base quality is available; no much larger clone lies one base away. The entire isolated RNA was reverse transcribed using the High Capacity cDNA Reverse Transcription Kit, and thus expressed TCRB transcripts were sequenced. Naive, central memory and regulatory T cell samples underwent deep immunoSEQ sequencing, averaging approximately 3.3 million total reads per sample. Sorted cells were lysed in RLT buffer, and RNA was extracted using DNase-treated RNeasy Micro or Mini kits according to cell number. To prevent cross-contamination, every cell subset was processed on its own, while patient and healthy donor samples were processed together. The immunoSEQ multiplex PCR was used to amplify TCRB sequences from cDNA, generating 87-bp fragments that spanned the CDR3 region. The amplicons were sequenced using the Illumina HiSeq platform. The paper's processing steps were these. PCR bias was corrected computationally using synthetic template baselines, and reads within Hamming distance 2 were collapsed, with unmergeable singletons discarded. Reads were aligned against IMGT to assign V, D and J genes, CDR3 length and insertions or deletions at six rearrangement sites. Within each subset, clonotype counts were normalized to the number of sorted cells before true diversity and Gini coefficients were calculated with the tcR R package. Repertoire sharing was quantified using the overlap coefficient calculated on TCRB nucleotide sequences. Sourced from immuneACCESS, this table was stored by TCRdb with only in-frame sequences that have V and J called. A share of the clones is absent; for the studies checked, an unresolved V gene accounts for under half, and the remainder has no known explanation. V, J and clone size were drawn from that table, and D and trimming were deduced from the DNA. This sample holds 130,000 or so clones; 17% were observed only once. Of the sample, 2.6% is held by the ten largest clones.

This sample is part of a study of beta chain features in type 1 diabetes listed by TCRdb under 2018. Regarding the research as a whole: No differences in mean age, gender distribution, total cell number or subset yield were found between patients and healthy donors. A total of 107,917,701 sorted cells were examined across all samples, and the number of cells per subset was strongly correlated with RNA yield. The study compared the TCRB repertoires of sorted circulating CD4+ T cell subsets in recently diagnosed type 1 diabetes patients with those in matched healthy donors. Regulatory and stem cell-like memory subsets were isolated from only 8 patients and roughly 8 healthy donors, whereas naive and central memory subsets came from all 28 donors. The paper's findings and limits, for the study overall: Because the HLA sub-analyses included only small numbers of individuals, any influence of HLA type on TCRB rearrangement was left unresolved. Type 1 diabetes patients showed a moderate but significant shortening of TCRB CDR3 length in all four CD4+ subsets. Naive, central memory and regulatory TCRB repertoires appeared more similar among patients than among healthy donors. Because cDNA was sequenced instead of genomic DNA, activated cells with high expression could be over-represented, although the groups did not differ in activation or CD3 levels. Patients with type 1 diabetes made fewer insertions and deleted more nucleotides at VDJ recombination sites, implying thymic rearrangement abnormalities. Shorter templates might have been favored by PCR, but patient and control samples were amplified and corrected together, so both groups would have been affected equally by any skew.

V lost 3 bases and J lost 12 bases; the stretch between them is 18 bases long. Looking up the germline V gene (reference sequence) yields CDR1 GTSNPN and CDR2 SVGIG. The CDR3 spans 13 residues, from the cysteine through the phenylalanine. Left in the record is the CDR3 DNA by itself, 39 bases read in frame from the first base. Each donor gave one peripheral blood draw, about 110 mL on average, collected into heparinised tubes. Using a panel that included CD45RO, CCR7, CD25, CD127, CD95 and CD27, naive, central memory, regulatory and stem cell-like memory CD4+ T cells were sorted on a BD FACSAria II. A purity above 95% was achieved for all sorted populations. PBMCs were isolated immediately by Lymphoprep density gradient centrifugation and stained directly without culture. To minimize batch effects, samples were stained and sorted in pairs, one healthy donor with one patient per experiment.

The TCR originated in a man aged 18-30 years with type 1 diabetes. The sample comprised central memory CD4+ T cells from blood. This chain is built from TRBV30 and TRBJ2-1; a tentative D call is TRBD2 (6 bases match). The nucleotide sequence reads TGTGCCTGGAGACTGACTACCGCGGGGCGGCAGTTCTTC. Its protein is CAWRLTTAGRQFF.